The following is a TCR beta chain sequence with its context. Its antigen remains unknown. The sample originates from a study of cytomegalovirus exposure and HLA in healthy donors. Study-level results: In a later analysis, most CMV-associated TCR beta chains appeared HLA-restricted. According to an earlier analysis, most TCR beta V segments yielded productive rearrangements about 87% or about 30% of the time. Some TCR beta chains (around 160 of them) were listed as cytomegalovirus-associated. Immune exposure data for these donors was limited to CMV serostatus.

Primers: 60 Vbeta forward and 13 Jbeta reverse. Sequenced by immunoSEQ multiplex PCR; TCRdb stores in-frame clones only, minus some. Seen here are roughly 160,000 clones, almost 80% observed once, and the top ten hold about 1.3%. The CDR3 is made up of 13 amino acids. Germline CDR1 GTSNPN, CDR2 SVGIG (reference sequence). The V end was cut by 0 bases, the J end by 2 bases, with 8 bases between. Sequencing was carried out using PBMCs. This receptor was taken from a woman aged 45-60 years in good health and CMV-seronegative. The chain has TRBV30 and TRBJ2-7, with D perhaps TRBD1 (6 bases). The CDR3 nucleotides read TGTGCCTGGAGTGTAACAGGGCCCTACGAGCAGTACTTC. This translates into CAWSVTGPYEQYF.